Listed below are T cell receptor beta chains from one sample, sequenced in a study of Ad26.COV2.S vaccination and SARS-CoV-2 variants. Profiled with immunoSEQ multiplex PCR; TCRdb holds only in-frame clones, not every one. The sample records more than 300,000 clones, about 82% being singletons. The starting material was peripheral blood, obtained in a trial of Ad26.COV2.S vaccine versus placebo. These receptors came from a person aged 18-65 years who received the Ad26.COV2.S COVID-19 vaccine or a placebo. Each CDR3 is given with its conserved first and last residue. Fields, in order: D gene, J gene, V gene, clone size, CDR3 protein, CDR3 DNA. The D gene is left open where the match is weak. A row's size may be missing; if present it is once, few, many or a size class.

>TRBD1|TRBJ2-4|TRBV2|-
CASSLDRGDQNIQYF
TGTGCCAGCAGCCTGGACAGGGGGGACCAAAACATTCAGTACTTC
>-|TRBJ2-1|TRBV4-2|few
CASSPTSSNPYNEQFF
TGTGCCAGCAGCCCCACATCTAGCAACCCCTACAATGAGCAGTTCTTC
>-|TRBJ2-7|TRBV2|-
CASRGNSYEQYF
TGTGCCAGCCGGGGGAACTCCTACGAGCAGTACTTC
>TRBD1|TRBJ1-1|TRBV5-1|-
CASSYPGQPGTEAFF
TGCGCCAGCAGCTACCCGGGACAGCCGGGCACTGAAGCTTTCTTT
>-|TRBJ1-6|TRBV7-9|-
CASSFGGGGTYNSPLHF
TGTGCCAGCAGCTTCGGAGGCGGGGGCACCTATAATTCACCCCTCCACTTT
>-|TRBJ1-2|TRBV7-2|once
CASLTSGGSYGYTF
TGTGCCAGCTTGACCAGCGGAGGGAGCTATGGCTACACCTTC
>-|TRBJ1-4|TRBV19|-
CASSAREGTNEKLFF
TGTGCCAGTAGTGCACGGGAGGGAACTAATGAAAAACTGTTTTTT
>-|TRBJ1-1|TRBV4-2|once
CASSQDFQQSEAFF
TGTGCCAGCAGCCAAGATTTTCAGCAGTCTGAAGCTTTCTTT
>-|TRBJ2-5|TRBV11-3|-
CASSLDAETQYF
TGTGCCAGCAGCTTAGATGCCGAGACCCAGTACTTC
>-|TRBJ2-5|TRBV5-1|-
CASSFRAGLRTETQYF
TGCGCCAGCAGCTTTAGGGCAGGGCTGCGAACGGAGACCCAGTACTTC
>-|TRBJ2-3|TRBV3-1/TRBV3-2|-
CASSFDWNPTQYF
TGTGCCAGCAGCTTTGATTGGAATCCTACGCAGTATTTT
>-|TRBJ2-3|TRBV15|-
CATSRGRADTQYF
TGTGCCACCAGCAGAGGAAGGGCAGATACGCAGTATTTT
>-|TRBJ1-3|TRBV25-1|-
CASSEKGGTTSGNTIYF
TGTGCCAGCAGTGAAAAGGGGGGGACGACCTCTGGAAACACCATATATTTT
>TRBD1|TRBJ1-4|TRBV27|-
CASSRGQGAYEKLFF
TGTGCCAGCAGTAGAGGACAGGGGGCGTATGAAAAACTGTTTTTT
>TRBD1|TRBJ1-2|TRBV18|-
CASSPLPSGQGHGYTF
TGTGCCAGCTCACCACTACCCTCGGGACAGGGCCATGGCTACACCTTC
>TRBD2|TRBJ2-3|TRBV19|-
CASTSTSGVLTDTQYF
TGTGCCAGTACTTCGACTAGCGGGGTCCTCACAGATACGCAGTATTTT
>-|TRBJ2-5|TRBV3-1/TRBV3-2|-
CASSAVGGGETQYF
TGTGCCAGCAGCGCCGTGGGGGGGGGCGAGACCCAGTACTTC
>TRBD1|TRBJ1-6|TRBV5-6|few
CASSLLQGASPLHF
TGTGCCAGCAGCTTGCTGCAGGGGGCCTCACCCCTCCACTTT
>TRBD1|TRBJ2-5|TRBV15|-
CATSIGDREQETQYF
TGTGCCACCAGCATTGGGGACAGGGAACAAGAGACCCAGTACTTC
>TRBD1|TRBJ1-1|TRBV7-3|few
CASSQGVVTEAFF
TGTGCCAGCAGCCAGGGGGTCGTGACTGAAGCTTTCTTT
>-|TRBJ2-5|TRBV2|-
CASSAGLKETQYF
TGTGCCAGCAGTGCAGGTCTAAAAGAGACCCAGTACTTC
>TRBD1|TRBJ1-4|TRBV9|-
CASSTTGANEKLFF
TGTGCCAGCAGCACGACAGGGGCTAATGAAAAACTGTTTTTT
>-|TRBJ1-1|TRBV19|-
CASSWAKADTEAFF
TGTGCCAGTAGTTGGGCCAAGGCGGACACTGAAGCTTTCTTT
>-|TRBJ1-5|TRBV6-1|-
CASSPGGSNQPQHF
TGTGCCAGCAGTCCTGGGGGAAGCAATCAGCCCCAGCATTTT
>TRBD1|TRBJ2-1|TRBV18|few
CASSPSGTANEQFF
TGTGCCAGCTCACCCTCCGGGACAGCCAATGAGCAGTTCTTC
>TRBD1|TRBJ1-1|TRBV4-2|-
CASSYQGGTEAFF
TGTGCCAGCAGCTACCAGGGGGGCACTGAAGCTTTCTTT
>-|TRBJ1-3|TRBV6-2/TRBV6-3|-
CASSTADTFSGNTIYF
TGTGCCAGCAGCACCGCGGACACCTTCTCTGGAAACACCATATATTTT
>TRBD2|TRBJ2-7|TRBV18|-
CASSPLPTSGASYEQYF
TGTGCCAGCTCACCACTCCCGACTAGCGGGGCCTCCTACGAGCAGTACTTC
>-|TRBJ1-4|TRBV29-1|-
CSVDSATNEKLFF
TGCAGCGTTGACAGTGCAACTAATGAAAAACTGTTTTTT